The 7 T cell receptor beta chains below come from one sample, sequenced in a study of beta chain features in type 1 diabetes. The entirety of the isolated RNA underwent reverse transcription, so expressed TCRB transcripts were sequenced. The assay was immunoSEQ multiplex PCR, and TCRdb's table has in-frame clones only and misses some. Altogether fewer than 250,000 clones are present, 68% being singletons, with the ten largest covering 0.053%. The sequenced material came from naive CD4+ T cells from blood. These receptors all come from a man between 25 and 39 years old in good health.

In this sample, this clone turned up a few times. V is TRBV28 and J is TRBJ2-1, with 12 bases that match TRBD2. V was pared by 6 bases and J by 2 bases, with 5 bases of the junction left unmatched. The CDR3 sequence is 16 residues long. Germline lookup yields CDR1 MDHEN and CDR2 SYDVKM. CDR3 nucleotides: TGTGCCAGCAGCGAGACTAGCGGGAGAACCTACAATGAGCAGTTCTTC. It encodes CASSETSGRTYNEQFF.

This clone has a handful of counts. Written as DNA, the CDR3 is TGTGCCTGGTGGAGGAGCGGCGCAGATACGCAGTATTTT. This gives the protein CAWWRSGADTQYF. The rearrangement joins TRBV30 to TRBJ2-3, with D perhaps TRBD2 (5 bases). The V gene lost 5 bases and the J gene lost 4 bases, with 13 bases spanning the gap. Germline CDR1 and CDR2: GTSNPN and SVGIG (reference sequence). The CDR3 covers 13 residues.

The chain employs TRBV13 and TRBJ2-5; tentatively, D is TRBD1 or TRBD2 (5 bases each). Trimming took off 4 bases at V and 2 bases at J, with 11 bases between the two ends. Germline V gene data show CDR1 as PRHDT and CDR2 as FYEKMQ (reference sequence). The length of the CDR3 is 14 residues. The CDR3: CASSSRGIQETQYF. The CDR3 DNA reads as TGTGCCAGCAGCTCCCGGGGCATACAAGAGACCCAGTACTTC. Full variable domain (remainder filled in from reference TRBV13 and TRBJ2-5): AAGVIQSPRHLIKEKRETATLKCYPIPRHDTVYWYQQGPGQDPQFLISFYEKMQSDKGSIPDRFSAQQFSDYHSELNMSSLELGDSALYFCASSSRGIQETQYFGPGTRLLVL.

The CDR3 DNA reads TGTGCCTGGGGGATCTCTGGGGCCAACGTCCTGACTTTC. Protein product: CAWGISGANVLTF. The chain links TRBV30 to TRBJ2-6; D is undetermined. Germline values: CDR1 GTSNPN, CDR2 SVGIG (reference sequence). This CDR3 has 13 residues. The ends were cut back, 5 bases at V and 0 bases at J, with 5 bases in the middle. The full variable domain, rest sourced from reference TRBV30 and TRBJ2-6, is SQTIHQWPATLVQPVGSPLSLECTVEGTSNPNLYWYRQAAGRGLQLLFYSVGIGQISSEVPQNLSASRPQDRQFILSSKKLLLSDSGFYLCAWGISGANVLTFGAGSRLTVL.

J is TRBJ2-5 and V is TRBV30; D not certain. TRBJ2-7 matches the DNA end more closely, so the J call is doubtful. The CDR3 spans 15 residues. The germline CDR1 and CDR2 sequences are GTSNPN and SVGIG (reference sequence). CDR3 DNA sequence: TGTGCCTGGAGTCCCAGTAGAGGTCGTTCCTACGAGCAGTACTTC. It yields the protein CAWSPSRGRSYEQYF.

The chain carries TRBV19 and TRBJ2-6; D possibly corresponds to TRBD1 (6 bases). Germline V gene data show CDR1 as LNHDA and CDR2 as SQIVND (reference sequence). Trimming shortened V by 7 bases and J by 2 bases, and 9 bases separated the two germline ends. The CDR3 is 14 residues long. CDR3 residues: CASTDRTGANVLTF. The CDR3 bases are TGTGCCAGTACCGACAGGACTGGGGCCAACGTCCTGACTTTC.

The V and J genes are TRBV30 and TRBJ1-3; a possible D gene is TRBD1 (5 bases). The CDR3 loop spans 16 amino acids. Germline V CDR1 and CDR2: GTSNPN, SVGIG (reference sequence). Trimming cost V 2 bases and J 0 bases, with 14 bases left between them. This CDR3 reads CAWSPTRDFSGNTIYF. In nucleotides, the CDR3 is TGTGCCTGGAGTCCCACTCGGGACTTCTCTGGAAACACCATATATTTT.